The text below deals with one T cell receptor beta chain. No antigen is known for it. Together with a sample-barcoded 5' primer, a J-beta primer mix was included in a second PCR lasting roughly 7 to 11 cycles. TCRdb redid the calling of the 5' RACE reads with MiXCR, one entry per CDR3 protein. The table lists roughly 2 million distinct CDR3 sequences, around 48% of them singletons. The germline V and J ends were trimmed by 5 bases and 7 bases, with 34 bases remaining between them. The CDR3 sequence is 20 residues long. Germline V gene lookup returns CDR1 SEHNR and CDR2 FQNEAQ (reference sequence). The entry originates in a study of blood T cells in healthy people across ages. The study, taken as a whole, reports: Without sorted subsets, naive and antigen-experienced compartments could not be conclusively compared. Older individuals had lower TCR beta diversity per million T cells (the decline was roughly linear). Donors of long life had a larger count of naive CD4+ cells and greater diversity than aged donors.

This TCR came from a woman aged 40 to 49 in good health. The sequencing sample was made of blood. The genes are TRBV7-9 and TRBJ2-3, with a tentative D call TRBD1 (9 bases). The DNA of the CDR3 is TGTGCCAGCAGCGCACTACAGGGGGCGAACCGCGGGGGGACTCTTTATACGCAGTATTTT. Its protein product is CASSALQGANRGGTLYTQYF.